Shown below are 30 T cell receptor beta chains from a single sample sequenced in a study of regulatory T cells in long-lasting Graves disease. The time point was: newly diagnosed GD, antithyroid drugs for less than 3 months. PBMC RNA was the source of the TCR library. For TCR beta, libraries came from iRepertoire HTBI primers and Arm-PCR of CDR3 regions. TCRdb fed the multiplex PCR reads into MiXCR, producing one record per CDR3 protein. The repertoire holds under 450,000 distinct CDR3 sequences, with approximately 12% as singletons. This same sample was also taken into another study, of T cells in Graves' hyperthyroidism and ophthalmopathy.

Specimen: peripheral blood mononuclear cells (PBMCs), collected at new diagnosis, from a patient treated with antithyroid drugs. These receptors were obtained from a young woman with Graves disease.

This clonotype was recorded many times. V gene TRBV2 combines with J gene TRBJ2-4; D is ambiguous. This CDR3 is 15 amino acids long. The germline CDR1 and CDR2 sequences are SNHLY and FYNNEI. Trimming removed 6 bases at V and 0 bases at J, with 12 bases between. Here the CDR3 reads CASSLQSLAKNIQYF. The CDR3 DNA reads as TGTGCCAGCAGCCTACAGTCCCTAGCCAAAAACATTCAGTACTTC.

To note about this clonotype: This is likely an artifact of a read error, given a far larger clone one base away. The chain recombines TRBV6-1 with TRBJ1-5, with D maybe TRBD1 (6 bases). The germline CDR1 and CDR2 sequences are MNHNS and SASEGT. There are 16 residues in the CDR3. CDR3 bases: TGTGCCATCAGTTACGTCAGAGGGGGTGACAATCAGCCCCAGCATTTT. It encodes CAISYVRGGDNQPQHF.

This clonotype was observed at least ten times. V gene TRBV12-3 or TRBV12-4 combines with J gene TRBJ2-1; 14 nucleotides agree with TRBD2. The CDR3 runs to 15 residues. Germline trimming cut 8 bases from V and 7 bases from J; bases unmatched to any gene: 7. CDR3 protein: CASRTGLAGVNEQFF. The CDR3 DNA sequence: TGTGCCAGCCGTACGGGACTAGCGGGAGTGAATGAGCAGTTCTTC.

In the case of this clonotype: A clone one base away is much larger, so this may be a read error. This rearrangement joins TRBV7-9 to TRBJ2-1; no clear D gene. The germline gives CDR1 SEHNR, CDR2 FQNEAQ (reference sequence). The CDR3 is 15 residues long. The CDR3 here is CASSLAQGRYNGQFF. CDR3 coding DNA: TGTGCCAGCAGCTTAGCGCAAGGGCGCTACAATGGGCAGTTCTTC.

In its sample, this clonotype was seen many times. The chain joins TRBV7-2 to TRBJ1-5; D unclear. The CDR3 extends over 14 amino acids. Germline CDR1 is SGHTA and CDR2 is FQGNSA. V lost 2 bases and J 3 bases, leaving 8 bases between the germline ends. The CDR3, as DNA: TGTGCCAGCAGCTTATACAGTCCCAATCAGCCCCAGCATTTT. This gives the protein CASSLYSPNQPQHF.

This clonotype was observed many times. The chain has TRBV27 and TRBJ1-1; D not resolved. The CDR3 runs 14 residues. The ends were cut back, 3 bases at V and 1 base at J, with 9 bases in the middle. Germline V gene lookup returns CDR1 MNHEY and CDR2 SMNVEV (reference sequence). The CDR3 coding sequence is TGTGCCAGCAGTTTTACGACGGCGAACACTGAAGCTTTCTTT. Protein: CASSFTTANTEAFF.

The CDR3 protein is CSAASGRETQYF. The DNA of the CDR3 is TGCAGCGCCGCTAGCGGGAGGGAGACCCAGTACTTC. This chain uses TRBV29-1 with TRBJ2-5; 11 positions agree with TRBD2. Germline V CDR1 and CDR2: SQVTM, ANQGSEA. V lost 7 bases, J lost 5 bases, and 3 bases stayed unmatched. The CDR3 is 12 residues long.

This chain's CDR3 is CASSLAMLAGVGETQYF. CDR3 in DNA: TGTGCCAGCAGTTTAGCTATGCTAGCGGGGGTAGGAGAGACCCAGTACTTC. The chain has TRBV12-3 or TRBV12-4 and TRBJ2-5, with 10 bases fitting TRBD2. J lost 4 bases, V lost 0 bases, and 8 bases had no gene match. The CDR3 consists of 17 residues.

The chain couples TRBV5-5 to TRBJ2-1; perhaps TRBD2 as D (6 bases). Trimming removed 2 bases from V and 8 bases from J, with 17 bases in between. CDR1 and CDR2 from the germline V gene are SGHKS and YYEKEE (reference sequence). This CDR3 has 15 residues. DNA of the CDR3: TGTGCCAGCAGCTTAATCGGGAGTTCCCGCGATGAGCAGTTCTTC. Protein product: CASSLIGSSRDEQFF.

This clonotype has only a few counts. This may come from a read error, since a much larger clone is one base off. CDR3 DNA sequence: TGCAGTGCTAGAGCCCCGGCACTAGCGGGAGATAGGAATGAGCAGTTCTTC. It encodes CSARAPALAGDRNEQFF. This rearrangement joins TRBV20-1 to TRBJ2-1; TRBD2 matches 11 bases. Germline lookup yields CDR1 DFQATT and CDR2 SNEGSKA (reference sequence). V dropped 1 base and J dropped 7; count of bases not matched to a gene: 12. The CDR3 loop spans 17 amino acids.

In this sample, this clonotype turned up many times. J is TRBJ1-5 and V is TRBV7-6, with no clear D. Trimming left V 3 bases short and J 8 bases short, with 11 bases between. The CDR3 runs to 13 residues. Germline CDR1 is SGHVS and CDR2 is FNYEAQ. CDR3 region: CASSLFFSEPQHF. The CDR3 nucleotides read TGTGCCAGCAGCTTGTTCTTTTCGGAGCCCCAGCATTTT.

The sample holds many counts of this clonotype. The V and J genes are TRBV13 and TRBJ1-6, with 7 bases that match TRBD1. Losses at the gene ends were 3 bases for V and 5 bases for J; bases not matched to a gene: 7. The CDR3 is 16 residues long. Germline-derived CDR1 and CDR2 are PRHDT and FYEKMQ (reference sequence). The chain's CDR3 is CASSFGTVRNNSPLHF. The CDR3 DNA reads as TGTGCCAGCAGCTTTGGGACAGTTCGAAATAATTCACCCCTCCACTTT.

This clonotype was found many times. V is TRBV5-1 and J is TRBJ1-1; D uncertain. The CDR3 totals 12 residues. Between the trimmed V and J ends, which lost 0 bases and 7 bases, there was a span of 7 bases. Germline V gene sequence: CDR1 SGHRS, CDR2 YFSETQ. CDR3: CASSLGELEAFF. CDR3 nucleotide sequence: TGCGCCAGCAGCTTGGGAGAGCTTGAAGCTTTCTTT.

Concerning this clonotype: A much more abundant neighbour one base away suggests this may be a read error. The chain combines TRBV7-9 with TRBJ2-1; unclear D gene. Germline CDR1 is SEHNR and CDR2 is FQNEAQ (reference sequence). Trimming took off 3 bases at V and 9 bases at J, with 12 bases between the two ends. The CDR3 loop spans 13 amino acids. The CDR3, as DNA: TGTGCCAGCAGCTTCCAAGACAACCTTGAGCAGTTCTTC. This sequence encodes CASSFQDNLEQFF.

The table lists this clonotype with many counts. This sequence joins TRBV9 and TRBJ2-7, with 9 bases that match TRBD2. The trim removed 0 bases at V and 2 bases at J, leaving 3 bases unmatched. Germline-derived CDR1 and CDR2 are SGDLS and YYNGEE. This CDR3 comprises 15 residues. The CDR3 nucleotides are TGTGCCAGCAGCGTAGAGGCTAGCGGGGCCTACGAGCAGTACTTC. It is translated as CASSVEASGAYEQYF.

This clonotype was counted many times. This chain uses TRBV18 with TRBJ1-1; D uncertain. The CDR3 extends over 13 amino acids. CDR1 is KGHSH and CDR2 is LQKENI in the germline V gene. Trimming shortened V by 0 bases and J by 4 bases, and 6 bases separated the two germline ends. The CDR3 DNA is TGTGCCAGCTCACCACCGGTTACCACTGAAGCTTTCTTT. Its protein product is CASSPPVTTEAFF.

This clonotype was counted between two and nine times. The chain uses TRBV29-1 and TRBJ2-5; D could derive from TRBD1 or TRBD2 (7 bases each). The CDR3 sequence is 13 residues long. Trimming removed 5 bases at V and 0 bases at J, with 10 bases between. CDR1 is SQVTM, CDR2 ANQGSEA, per germline. The DNA of the CDR3 is TGCAGCGTTCAGGGGGGGAACCAAGAGACCCAGTACTTC. Encoded protein: CSVQGGNQETQYF.

At least ten counts were recorded for this clonotype. The chain uses TRBV20-1 and TRBJ2-7, with TRBD2 matching over 14 bases. The length of the CDR3 is 17 residues. Trimming at V came to 0 bases and at J to 2 bases, leaving 6 bases not matched to a gene. Germline assignment: CDR1 DFQATT and CDR2 SNEGSKA (reference sequence). CDR3 DNA: TGCAGTGCTAGAGACCCCCGACTAGCGGGAGGGCCCTACGAGCAGTACTTC. Translation: CSARDPRLAGGPYEQYF.

The gene calls are TRBV3-1 and TRBJ2-2, with 8 bases that match TRBD2. Germline loops: CDR1 LGHDT, CDR2 YNNKEL (reference sequence). The CDR3 runs to 18 residues. J lost 2 bases, V lost 1 base, and 9 bases had no gene match. The CDR3 protein is CASSQVRGAGVNTGELFF. The CDR3 bases are TGTGCCAGCAGCCAAGTAAGGGGAGCGGGGGTTAACACCGGGGAGCTGTTTTTT.

This clonotype was seen at least ten times. The CDR3 coding sequence is TGTGCCAGCAGTTACACGGCGTCCTACGAGCAGTACGTC. It is translated as CASSYTASYEQYV. The chain employs TRBV6-2 or TRBV6-3 and TRBJ2-7; D gene unclear. Germline V CDR1 and CDR2: MNHEY, SVGEGT. V dropped 2 bases and J dropped 1 base, with 6 bases sitting between them. There are 13 residues in the CDR3.

CDR3 DNA sequence: TGTGCCAGCAGCTTGGGACTAGCGGAAAACATTCAGTACTTC. It yields the protein CASSLGLAENIQYF. The rearrangement links TRBV5-4 to TRBJ2-4; TRBD2 aligns across 9 bases. The CDR3 totals 14 residues. Trimming removed 0 bases from V and 5 bases from J; junction bases left unmatched: 0. Germline V gene lookup returns CDR1 SGHNT and CDR2 YYREEE (reference sequence).

The sample holds many counts of this clonotype. The chain couples TRBV20-1 to TRBJ2-1; D gene ambiguous. Trimming shortened V by 1 base and J by 9 bases, and 7 bases separated the two germline ends. This CDR3 has 11 residues. CDR1 and CDR2 from the germline V gene are DFQATT and SNEGSKA (reference sequence). The CDR3 DNA is TGCAGTGCTAGAGTGTTGCGTGAGCAGTTCTTC. Translating gives CSARVLREQFF.

This clonotype was found many times. The chain uses TRBV10-2 and TRBJ2-7; D is ambiguous. This CDR3 has 11 residues. The germline V gene has CDR1 WSHSY and CDR2 SAAADI. Trimming removed 4 bases from V and 2 bases from J, with 3 bases in between. CDR3 loop: CASSGTYEQYF. For the CDR3, the DNA is TGCGCCAGCAGTGGCACCTACGAGCAGTACTTC.

This clonotype occurred many times. The junction departs from the called germline gene at one end, perhaps through a read error. The CDR3 coding sequence is TGCGCCAGCAGCTACGGTCGGGGATCCGGGGCCAACGTCCTGACTTTC. This codes for CASSYGRGSGANVLTF. The rearrangement joins TRBV7-9 to TRBJ2-6; TRBD2 might be the D (5 bases). In germline, CDR1 is SEHNR, CDR2 FQNEAQ (reference sequence). There are 16 residues in the CDR3.

This clonotype was recorded a few times. A single base separates this from a much larger clone, so it may be a read error. J is TRBJ2-1 and V is TRBV27; 7 bases fit TRBD2. Per the germline V gene, CDR1 is MNHEY and CDR2 is SMNVEV (reference sequence). This CDR3 is 16 amino acids long. The CDR3 protein is CASSLGSSGYYNEQSF. CDR3 DNA sequence: TGTGCCAGCAGTTTAGGGTCTAGCGGATACTACAATGAGCAGTCCTTC.

This clonotype has more than one count but fewer than ten. The rearrangement uses TRBV7-9 and TRBJ2-5; weak D call: TRBD2 (7 bases). Germline values: CDR1 SEHNR, CDR2 FQNEAQ (reference sequence). V was cut by 8 bases and J by 7 bases, with 23 bases left in between. The CDR3 runs to 15 residues. In DNA form, the CDR3 reads TGTGCCAGCGGCCCCTCCCTCGGGGGGCAGGGGACCCAGTACTTC. Residues: CASGPSLGGQGTQYF.

This clonotype was seen many times. The V and J genes are TRBV6-1 and TRBJ2-1; 14 bases fit TRBD2. The CDR3 is 18 amino acids. Germline CDR1 and CDR2: MNHNS and SASEGT. Trimming cost V 5 bases and J 9 bases; bases outside gene matches: 15. The CDR3 DNA follows: TGTGCCAGCAGTAGAGACTCCAAGACTAGCGGGAGGGGGGGTGAGCAGTTCTTC. It specifies CASSRDSKTSGRGGEQFF.

This clonotype came up many times. This chain links TRBV6-5 with TRBJ2-7; tentative D call: TRBD2 (6 bases). In germline, CDR1 is MNHEY, CDR2 SVGAGI. The CDR3 sequence is 18 residues long. Trimming took off 0 bases at V and 4 bases at J, with 22 bases between the two ends. The CDR3 sequence is CASSYSPSGLQDPYEQYF. The CDR3 bases are TGTGCCAGCAGTTACTCCCCCTCGGGACTCCAGGATCCTTACGAGCAGTACTTC.

A note on this clonotype: A read error is the likely source, as a far larger clone sits one nucleotide away. The V gene is TRBV6-1, the J gene TRBJ2-1, with D possibly being TRBD1 (6 bases). The germline V gene encodes CDR1 MNHNS and CDR2 SASEGT. This CDR3 is built from 15 residues. Trimming stripped 7 bases from V and 0 bases from J, with 13 bases between. The CDR3 DNA reads TGTGCCAGCACCCGGGACATCTACTCCTACAATGAGCAGTTCTTC. Residues: CASTRDIYSYNEQFF.

In regard to this clonotype: A read error may be the cause here, since a much bigger clone is one base away. V usage is TRBV7-8 and J usage is TRBJ2-1; a possible D gene is TRBD1 (6 bases). Germline values: CDR1 SGHVS, CDR2 FQNEAQ. The CDR3 spans 14 residues. CDR3 loop: CASSPDSSRNEQLF. Written as DNA, the CDR3 is TGCGCCAGCAGCCCGGACAGTTCCCGCAATGAGCAGCTCTTC.